This T cell receptor (beta chain) appears in the sequencing data of a study of cytomegalovirus exposure and HLA in healthy donors. Whole-study results and caveats: Per a later analysis, HLA-associated TCR beta chains showed more clonal expansion than other, equally common TCR beta chains.

As concerns this clone: What it recognizes is unknown.

The PCR had 60 Vbeta and 13 Jbeta primers. The repertoire was sequenced with immunoSEQ multiplex PCR; TCRdb's copy has only in-frame clones and lacks some. Among 150,000 to 200,000 clones listed, over 70% were seen once. The CDR3 has 16 amino acids. From germline, CDR1 is WNHNN and CDR2 SYGVQD (reference sequence). The ends were cut back, 0 bases at V and 3 bases at J, with 14 bases in the middle. The sample was PBMCs. The chain has TRBV10-1 and TRBJ1-1; no clear D gene. The clonotype was recovered from a woman under 40 in good health and CMV-seronegative. The CDR3 reads CASSESGEVGHTEAFF. The CDR3 nucleotides read TGCGCCAGCAGTGAGTCTGGGGAGGTCGGGCACACTGAAGCTTTCTTT.